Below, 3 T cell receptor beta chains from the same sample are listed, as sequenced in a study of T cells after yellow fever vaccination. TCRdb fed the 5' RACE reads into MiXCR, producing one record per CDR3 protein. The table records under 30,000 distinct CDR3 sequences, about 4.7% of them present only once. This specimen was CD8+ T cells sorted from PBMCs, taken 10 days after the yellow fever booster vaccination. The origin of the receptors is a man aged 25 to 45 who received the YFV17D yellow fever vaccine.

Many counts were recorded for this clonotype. CDR3 region: CASSFERDTASTDTQYF. The DNA for the CDR3 is TGTGCCAGCAGTTTCGAAAGGGATACCGCTAGCACAGATACGCAGTATTTT. The V call is TRBV12-3 or TRBV12-4, the J call TRBJ2-3; D is undetermined. The CDR3 spans 17 residues. Trimming pared 3 bases from V and 0 bases from J, leaving 16 bases between.

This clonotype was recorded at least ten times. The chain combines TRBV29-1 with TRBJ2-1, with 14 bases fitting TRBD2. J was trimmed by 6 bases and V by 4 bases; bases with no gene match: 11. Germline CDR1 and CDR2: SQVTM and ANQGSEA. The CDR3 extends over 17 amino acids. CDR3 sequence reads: CSVVGTSGRSVSNEQFF. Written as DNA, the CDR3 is TGCAGCGTTGTGGGGACTAGCGGGAGATCGGTCAGCAATGAGCAGTTCTTC.

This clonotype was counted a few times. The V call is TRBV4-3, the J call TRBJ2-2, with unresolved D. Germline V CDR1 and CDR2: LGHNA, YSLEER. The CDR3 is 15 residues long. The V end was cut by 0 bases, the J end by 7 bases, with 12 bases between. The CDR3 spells CASSQDQLLIGELFF. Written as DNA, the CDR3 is TGCGCCAGCAGCCAAGATCAGTTACTTATCGGGGAGCTGTTTTTT.